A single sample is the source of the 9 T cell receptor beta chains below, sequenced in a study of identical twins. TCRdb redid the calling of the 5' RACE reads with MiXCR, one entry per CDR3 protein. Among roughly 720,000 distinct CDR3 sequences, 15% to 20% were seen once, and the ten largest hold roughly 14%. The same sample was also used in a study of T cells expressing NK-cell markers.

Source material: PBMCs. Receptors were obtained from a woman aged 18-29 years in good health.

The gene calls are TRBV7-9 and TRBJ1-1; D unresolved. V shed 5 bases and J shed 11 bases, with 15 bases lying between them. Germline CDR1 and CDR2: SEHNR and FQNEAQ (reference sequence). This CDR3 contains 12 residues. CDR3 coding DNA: TGTGCCAGCAGCGCCGCGGGGTCACGGGCTTTCTTT. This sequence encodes CASSAAGSRAFF. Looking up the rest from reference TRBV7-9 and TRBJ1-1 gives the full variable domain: DTGVSQNPRHKITKRGQNVTFRCDPISEHNRLYWYRQTLGQGPEFLTYFQNEAQLEKSRLLSDRFSAERPKGSFSTLEIQRTEQGDSAMYLCASSAAGSRAFFGQGTRLTVV.

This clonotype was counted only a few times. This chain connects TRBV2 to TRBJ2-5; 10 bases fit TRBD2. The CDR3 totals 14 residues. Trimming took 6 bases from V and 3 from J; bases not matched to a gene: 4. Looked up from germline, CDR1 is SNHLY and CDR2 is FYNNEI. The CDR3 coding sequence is TGTGCCAGCAGAAGGACTAGCGGAGAAGAGACCCAGTACTTC. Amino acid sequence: CASRRTSGEETQYF.

CDR3 amino acids: CASSLGTITDTQYF. The CDR3 DNA sequence: TGCGCCAGCAGCTTGGGGACCATCACAGATACGCAGTATTTT. The genes are TRBV5-1 and TRBJ2-3; D uncertain. CDR3 size: 14 residues. In germline, CDR1 is SGHRS, CDR2 YFSETQ. Trimming took 0 bases from V and 2 from J, leaving 7 bases between them. The whole variable domain, filled in from reference TRBV5-1 and TRBJ2-3, reads KAGVTQTPRYLIKTRGQQVTLSCSPISGHRSVSWYQQTPGQGLQFLFEYFSETQRNKGNFPGRFSGRQFSNSRSEMNVSTLELGDSALYLCASSLGTITDTQYFGPGTRLTVL.

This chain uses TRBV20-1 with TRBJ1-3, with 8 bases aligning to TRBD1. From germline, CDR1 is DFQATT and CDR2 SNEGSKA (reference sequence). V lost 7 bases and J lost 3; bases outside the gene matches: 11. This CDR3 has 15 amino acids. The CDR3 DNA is TGCAGTGTCGGACCAACGGACAGGGTTGGAAACACCATATATTTT. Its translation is CSVGPTDRVGNTIYF.

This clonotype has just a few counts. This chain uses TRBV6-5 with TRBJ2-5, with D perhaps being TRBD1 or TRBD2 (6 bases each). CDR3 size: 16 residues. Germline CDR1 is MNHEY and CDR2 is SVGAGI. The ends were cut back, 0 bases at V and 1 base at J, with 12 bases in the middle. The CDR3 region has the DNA TGTGCCAGCAGTTACTCGGGGGGACAAATCCAAGAGACCCAGTACTTC. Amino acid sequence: CASSYSGGQIQETQYF.

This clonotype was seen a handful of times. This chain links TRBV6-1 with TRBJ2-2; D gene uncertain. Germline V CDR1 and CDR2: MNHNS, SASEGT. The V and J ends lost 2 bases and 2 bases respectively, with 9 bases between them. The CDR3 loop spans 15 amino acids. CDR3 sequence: CASSELVGNTGELFF. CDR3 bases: TGTGCCAGCAGTGAATTGGTAGGAAACACCGGGGAGCTGTTTTTT.

The CDR3 is CSVGDTGIEAFF. The CDR3 bases are TGCAGCGTTGGAGACACAGGGATTGAAGCTTTCTTT. The V call is TRBV29-1, the J call TRBJ1-1; weak D call: TRBD1 (6 bases). V dropped 4 bases and J dropped 7 bases, with 13 bases sitting between them. The germline V gene has CDR1 SQVTM and CDR2 ANQGSEA. CDR3 size: 12 residues.

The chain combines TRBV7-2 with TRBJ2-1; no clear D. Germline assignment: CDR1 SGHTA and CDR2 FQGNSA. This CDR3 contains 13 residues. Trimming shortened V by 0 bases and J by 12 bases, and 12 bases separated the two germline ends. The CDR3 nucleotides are TGTGCCAGCAGCTTAGCCTATTCGCGCCCGCAGTTCTTC. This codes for CASSLAYSRPQFF. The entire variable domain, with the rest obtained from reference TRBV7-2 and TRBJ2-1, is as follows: GAGVSQSPSNKVTEKGKDVELRCDPISGHTALYWYRQSLGQGLEFLIYFQGNSAPDKSGLPSDRFSAERTGGSVSTLTIQRTQQEDSAVYLCASSLAYSRPQFFGPGTRLTVL.

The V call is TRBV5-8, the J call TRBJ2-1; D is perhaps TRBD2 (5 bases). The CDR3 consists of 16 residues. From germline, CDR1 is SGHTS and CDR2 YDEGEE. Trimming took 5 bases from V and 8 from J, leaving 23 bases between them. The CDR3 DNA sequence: TGTGCCAGCAGGAACACACTCGATCGGCTGAGGGATGAGCAGTTCTTC. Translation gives CASRNTLDRLRDEQFF.